A single T cell receptor beta chain is shown here with its context. Its specificity is not known. Profiling relied on immunoSEQ multiplex PCR, and the TCRdb table lists in-frame clones only, not all of them. The profile shows tens of thousands of clones, around 97% of them singletons. Germline V CDR1 and CDR2: SGHTA, FQGNSA. The V segment lost 2 bases and the J segment 3 bases; nucleotides outside the gene matches: 12. There are 17 residues in the CDR3. The record originates from a study of siplizumab effects on memory and regulatory T cells. Overall study findings and caveats: Proliferating CD4+ or CD8+ clones, roughly 75-97% of them, lacked an assignable naive or memory phenotype. A minor fraction of alloreactive clones, and no more, mapped to unstimulated subsets. The Treg-derived share of mappable alloreactive CD4+ clones averaged about 74% with siplizumab and approximately 27% in controls. It was never confirmed that proliferating Tregs from siplizumab cultures were suppressive.

The chain carries TRBV7-2 and TRBJ1-2, with 7 nucleotides matching TRBD1. Sequenced input: naive CD8+ T cells sorted from blood. The clonotype comes from a human donor in good health. CDR3 protein: CASSLRDRSLTYYGYTF. The CDR3 DNA follows: TGTGCCAGCAGCTTAAGGGACAGATCCTTAACTTACTATGGCTACACCTTC.